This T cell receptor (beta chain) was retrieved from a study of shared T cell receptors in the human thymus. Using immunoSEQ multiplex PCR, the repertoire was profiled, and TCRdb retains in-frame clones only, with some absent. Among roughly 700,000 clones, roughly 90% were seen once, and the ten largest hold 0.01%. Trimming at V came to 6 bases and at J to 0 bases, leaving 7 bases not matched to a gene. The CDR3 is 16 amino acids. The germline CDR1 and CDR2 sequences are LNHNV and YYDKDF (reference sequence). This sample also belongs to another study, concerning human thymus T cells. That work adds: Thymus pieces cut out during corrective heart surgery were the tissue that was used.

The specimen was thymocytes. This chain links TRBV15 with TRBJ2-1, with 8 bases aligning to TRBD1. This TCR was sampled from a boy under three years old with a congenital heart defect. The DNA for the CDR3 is TGTGCCACCAGGGACCCAGACAGGGGCTCCTACAATGAGCAGTTCTTC. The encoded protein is CATRDPDRGSYNEQFF.